These T cell receptor beta chains were read from a single sample in a study of cytomegalovirus exposure and HLA in healthy donors. Profiled with immunoSEQ multiplex PCR; TCRdb holds only in-frame clones, not every one. This repertoire includes 60,000 to 65,000 clones. The specimen was PBMCs. The receptors were gathered from a man aged 25-45 years in good health and CMV-seropositive. Each CDR3 is given with its conserved first and last residue. The D gene is left open where the match is weak.

D gene	J gene	V gene	CDR3 protein	CDR3 DNA
-	TRBJ2-7	TRBV6-5	CASSEGGSTYEQYF	TGTGCCAGCAGTGAAGGCGGCAGCACCTACGAGCAGTACTTC
TRBD1	TRBJ1-1	TRBV15	CATSRGLRTGGMNTEAFF	TGTGCCACCAGCAGAGGACTCCGCACAGGGGGTATGAACACTGAAGCTTTCTTT
TRBD1	TRBJ2-1	TRBV7-9	CASSPARTGQSDNEQFF	TGTGCCAGCAGCCCGGCCCGGACAGGGCAATCCGACAATGAGCAGTTCTTC
-	TRBJ1-5	TRBV6-1	CASSEPAGQDYSNQPQHF	TGTGCCAGCAGTGAACCGGCCGGGCAGGACTATAGCAATCAGCCCCAGCATTTT
-	TRBJ1-5	TRBV7-8	CASSSSFRQPDQPQHF	TGTGCCAGCAGCTCGAGTTTCCGACAACCGGATCAGCCCCAGCATTTT
-	TRBJ1-2	TRBV4-1	CASSQDRDYGYTF	TGCGCCAGCAGCCAAGACAGGGACTATGGCTACACCTTC
-	TRBJ2-4	TRBV18	CASSPRDIQYF	TGTGCCAGCTCACCACGCGACATTCAGTACTTC
TRBD1	TRBJ1-1	TRBV28	CASSTTGAAFF	TGTGCCAGCAGTACGACAGGGGCGGCTTTCTTT
TRBD1	TRBJ2-1	TRBV4-1	CASSQGRQGARNEQFF	TGCGCCAGCAGCCAAGGTCGGCAGGGGGCGAGAAATGAGCAGTTCTTC
-	TRBJ1-1	TRBV7-3	CASSFTGTTEAFF	TGTGCCAGCAGCTTTACAGGGACCACTGAAGCTTTCTTT
TRBD1	TRBJ2-7	TRBV11-2	CASSGMGQGLGNEQYF	TGTGCCAGCAGCGGAATGGGACAGGGGTTGGGGAACGAGCAGTACTTC
TRBD1	TRBJ2-5	TRBV30	CAWSDNGTGGLRTQYF	TGTGCCTGGAGCGACAACGGGACAGGGGGTCTTCGGACCCAGTACTTC
-	TRBJ1-2	TRBV2	CASYGEDYGYTF	TGTGCCAGCTATGGGGAGGACTATGGCTACACCTTC
TRBD1	TRBJ1-2	TRBV6-1	CASSGLQGADYGYTF	TGTGCCAGCAGTGGTTTACAGGGGGCAGACTATGGCTACACCTTC
-	TRBJ1-1	TRBV4-2	CASSQTTGGGTEAFF	TGTGCCAGCAGCCAAACTACGGGGGGGGGCACTGAAGCTTTCTTT
-	TRBJ1-6	TRBV5-1	CASREGGSPLHF	TGCGCCAGCAGAGAGGGCGGCTCACCCCTACACTTT
TRBD1	TRBJ2-7	TRBV18	CASSPQTGLSSYEQYF	TGTGCCAGCTCACCGCAGACAGGGCTTAGCTCCTACGAGCAGTACTTC
-	TRBJ1-2	TRBV6-5	CASSYSGRANYGYTF	TGTGCCAGCAGTTACTCGGGCAGGGCCAACTATGGCTACACCTTC
TRBD2	TRBJ2-2	TRBV5-6	CASSSSSGGATGELFF	TGTGCCAGCAGCTCATCTAGCGGGGGGGCGACCGGGGAGCTGTTTTTT
-	TRBJ2-1	TRBV9	CASSVSGAGAYNEQFF	TGTGCCAGCAGCGTATCAGGGGCAGGCGCCTACAATGAGCAGTTCTTC
TRBD2	TRBJ2-7	TRBV11-3	CASSPGLADSYEQYF	TGTGCCAGCAGCCCTGGACTAGCGGACTCCTACGAGCAGTACTTC
-	TRBJ2-5	TRBV7-9	CASSGETQYF	TGTGCCAGCAGCGGCGAGACCCAGTACTTC
TRBD2	TRBJ2-5	TRBV9	CASSPIGGQETQYF	TGTGCCAGCAGCCCCATCGGGGGGCAAGAGACCCAGTACTTC
-	TRBJ2-7	TRBV4-1	CASSQGEQGRGEQYF	TGCGCCAGCAGCCAAGGCGAACAGGGACGCGGCGAGCAGTACTTC
TRBD2	TRBJ2-2	TRBV5-1	CASVPQTSGSFGELFF	TGCGCCAGCGTTCCTCAGACTAGCGGGAGTTTCGGGGAGCTGTTTTTT
TRBD2	TRBJ2-1	TRBV7-3	CASSLGTSGYNEQFF	TGTGCCAGCAGCTTAGGGACTAGCGGATACAATGAGCAGTTCTTC